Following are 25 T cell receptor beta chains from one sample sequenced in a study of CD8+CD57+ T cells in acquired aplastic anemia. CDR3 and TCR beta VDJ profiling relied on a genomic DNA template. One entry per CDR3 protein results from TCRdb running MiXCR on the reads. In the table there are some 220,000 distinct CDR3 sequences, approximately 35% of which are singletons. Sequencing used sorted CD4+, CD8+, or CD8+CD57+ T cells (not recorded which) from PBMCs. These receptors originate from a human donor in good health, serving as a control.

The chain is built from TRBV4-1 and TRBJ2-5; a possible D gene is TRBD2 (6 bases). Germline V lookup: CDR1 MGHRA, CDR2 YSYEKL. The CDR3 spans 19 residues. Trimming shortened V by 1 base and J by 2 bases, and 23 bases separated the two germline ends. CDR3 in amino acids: CASSQGIIRRGPEQETQYF. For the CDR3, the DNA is TGCGCCAGCAGCCAAGGAATAATAAGGAGGGGTCCGGAGCAAGAGACCCAGTACTTC.

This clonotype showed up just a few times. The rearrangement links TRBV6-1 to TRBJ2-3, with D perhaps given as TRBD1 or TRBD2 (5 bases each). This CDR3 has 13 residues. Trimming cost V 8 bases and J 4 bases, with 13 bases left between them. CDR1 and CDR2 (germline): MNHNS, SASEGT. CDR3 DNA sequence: TGTGCCAGCCAGGGACGGCCCCCAGATACGCAGTATTTT. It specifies CASQGRPPDTQYF.

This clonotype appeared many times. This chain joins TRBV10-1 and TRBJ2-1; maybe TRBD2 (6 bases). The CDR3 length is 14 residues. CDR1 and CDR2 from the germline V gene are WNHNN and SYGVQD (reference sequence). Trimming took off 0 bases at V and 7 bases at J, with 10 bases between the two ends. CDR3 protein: CASSESAGRNEQFF. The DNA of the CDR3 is TGCGCCAGCAGTGAGTCGGCGGGACGGAATGAGCAGTTCTTC.

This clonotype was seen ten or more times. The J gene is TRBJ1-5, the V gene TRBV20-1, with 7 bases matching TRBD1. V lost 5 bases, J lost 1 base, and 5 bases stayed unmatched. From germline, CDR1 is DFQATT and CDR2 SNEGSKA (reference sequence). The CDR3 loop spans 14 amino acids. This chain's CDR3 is CSARPGQSNQPQHF. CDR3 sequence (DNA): TGCAGTGCTCGACCGGGACAGAGCAATCAGCCCCAGCATTTT.

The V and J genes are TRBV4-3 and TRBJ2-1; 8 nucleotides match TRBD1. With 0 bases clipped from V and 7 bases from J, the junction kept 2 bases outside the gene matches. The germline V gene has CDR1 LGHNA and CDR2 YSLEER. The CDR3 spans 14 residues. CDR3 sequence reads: CASSQDDRGNEQFF. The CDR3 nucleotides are TGCGCCAGCAGCCAAGATGACAGGGGAAATGAGCAGTTCTTC.

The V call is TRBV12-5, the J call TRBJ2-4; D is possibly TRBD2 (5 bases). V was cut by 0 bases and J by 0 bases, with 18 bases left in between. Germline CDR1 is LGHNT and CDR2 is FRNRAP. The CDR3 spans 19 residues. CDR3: CASGLVEDGESQAKNIQYF. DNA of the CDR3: TGTGCTAGTGGTTTGGTCGAGGATGGGGAGTCCCAAGCCAAAAACATTCAGTACTTC. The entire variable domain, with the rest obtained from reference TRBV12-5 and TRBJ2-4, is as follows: DARVTQTPRHKVTEMGQEVTMRCQPILGHNTVFWYRQTMMQGLELLAYFRNRAPLDDSGMPKDRFSAEMPDATLATLKIQPSEPRDSAVYFCASGLVEDGESQAKNIQYFGAGTRLSVL.

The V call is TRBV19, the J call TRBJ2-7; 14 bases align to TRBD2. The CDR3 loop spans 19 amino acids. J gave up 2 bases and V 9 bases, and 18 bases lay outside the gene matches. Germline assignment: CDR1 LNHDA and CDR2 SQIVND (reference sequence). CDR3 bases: TGTGCCAGCAGTTCCCACCGGGGACTAGCGGGGGTGCTAGCCTACGAGCAGTACTTC. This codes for CASSSHRGLAGVLAYEQYF.

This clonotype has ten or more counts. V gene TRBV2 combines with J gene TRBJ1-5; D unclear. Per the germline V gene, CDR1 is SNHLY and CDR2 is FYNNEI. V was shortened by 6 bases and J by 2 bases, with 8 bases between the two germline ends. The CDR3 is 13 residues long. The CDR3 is CASRATGNQPQHF. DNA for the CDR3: TGTGCCAGCAGGGCGACGGGCAATCAGCCCCAGCATTTT.

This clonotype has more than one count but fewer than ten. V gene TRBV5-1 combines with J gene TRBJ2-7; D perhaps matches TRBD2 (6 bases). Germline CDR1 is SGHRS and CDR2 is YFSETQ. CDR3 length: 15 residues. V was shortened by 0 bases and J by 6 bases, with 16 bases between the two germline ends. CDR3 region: CASSLAGGRDGEQYF. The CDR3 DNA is TGCGCCAGCAGCTTGGCCGGGGGTAGGGACGGCGAGCAGTACTTC.

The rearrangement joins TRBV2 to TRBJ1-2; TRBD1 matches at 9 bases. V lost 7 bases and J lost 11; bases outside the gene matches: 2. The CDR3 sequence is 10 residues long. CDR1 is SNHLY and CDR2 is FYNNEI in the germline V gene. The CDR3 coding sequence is TGTGCCAGCACGGGACAGGGATACACCTTC. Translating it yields CASTGQGYTF.

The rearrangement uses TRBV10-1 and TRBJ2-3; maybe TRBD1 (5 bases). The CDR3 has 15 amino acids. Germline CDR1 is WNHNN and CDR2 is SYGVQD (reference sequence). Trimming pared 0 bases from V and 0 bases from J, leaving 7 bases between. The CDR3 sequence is CASSESTVSTDTQYF. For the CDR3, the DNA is TGCGCCAGCAGTGAGTCGACAGTTAGCACAGATACGCAGTATTTT.

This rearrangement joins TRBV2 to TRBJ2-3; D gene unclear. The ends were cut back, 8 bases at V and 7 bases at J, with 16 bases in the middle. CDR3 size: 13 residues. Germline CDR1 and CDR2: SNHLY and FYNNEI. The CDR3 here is CASLQEQKYTQYF. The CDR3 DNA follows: TGTGCCAGCCTTCAAGAACAGAAATATACGCAGTATTTT.

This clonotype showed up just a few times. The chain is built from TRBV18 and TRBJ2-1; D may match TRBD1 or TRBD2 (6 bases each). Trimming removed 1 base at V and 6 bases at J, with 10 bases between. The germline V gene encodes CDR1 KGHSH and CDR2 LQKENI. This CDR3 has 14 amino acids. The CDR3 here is CASSPQGGGNEQFF. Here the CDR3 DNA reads TGTGCCAGCTCACCACAGGGGGGCGGCAATGAGCAGTTCTTC. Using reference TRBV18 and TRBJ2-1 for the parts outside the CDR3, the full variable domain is NAGVMQNPRHLVRRRGQEARLRCSPMKGHSHVYWYRQLPEEGLKFMVYLQKENIIDESGMPKERFSAEFPKEGPSILRIQQVVRGDSAAYFCASSPQGGGNEQFFGPGTRLTVL.

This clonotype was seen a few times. The CDR3 spells CSARPRQGSVTEAFF. In nucleotides, the CDR3 is TGCAGTGCTAGGCCTAGACAGGGATCGGTCACTGAAGCTTTCTTT. The chain has TRBV20-1 and TRBJ1-1, with 7 nucleotides matching TRBD1. V lost 3 bases and J lost 4; bases outside the gene matches: 11. The CDR3 has 15 amino acids. Germline CDR1 is DFQATT and CDR2 is SNEGSKA (reference sequence).

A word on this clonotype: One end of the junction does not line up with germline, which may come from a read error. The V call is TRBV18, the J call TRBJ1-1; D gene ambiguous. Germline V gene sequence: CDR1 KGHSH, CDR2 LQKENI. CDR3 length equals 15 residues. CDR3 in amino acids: CTSSPPGRTNTEAFF. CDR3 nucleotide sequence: TGTACCAGCTCACCACCGGGCAGGACGAACACTGAAGCTTTCTTT.

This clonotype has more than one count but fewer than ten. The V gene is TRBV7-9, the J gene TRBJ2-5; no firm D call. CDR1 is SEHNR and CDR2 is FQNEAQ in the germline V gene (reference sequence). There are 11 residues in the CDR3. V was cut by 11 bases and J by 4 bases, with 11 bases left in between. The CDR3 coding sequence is TGTGCCGAGTTAGATATAGAGACCCAGTACTTC. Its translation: CAELDIETQYF.

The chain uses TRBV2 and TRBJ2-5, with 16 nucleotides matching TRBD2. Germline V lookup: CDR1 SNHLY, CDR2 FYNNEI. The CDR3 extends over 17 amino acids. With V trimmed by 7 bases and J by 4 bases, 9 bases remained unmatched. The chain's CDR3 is CASITGTSGGAGETQYF. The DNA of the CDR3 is TGTGCCAGCATCACCGGGACTAGCGGGGGGGCTGGAGAGACCCAGTACTTC. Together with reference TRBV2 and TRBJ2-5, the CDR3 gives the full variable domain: EPEVTQTPSHQVTQMGQEVILRCVPISNHLYFYWYRQILGQKVEFLVSFYNNEISEKSEIFDDQFSVERPDGSNFTLKIRSTKLEDSAMYFCASITGTSGGAGETQYFGPGTRLLVL.

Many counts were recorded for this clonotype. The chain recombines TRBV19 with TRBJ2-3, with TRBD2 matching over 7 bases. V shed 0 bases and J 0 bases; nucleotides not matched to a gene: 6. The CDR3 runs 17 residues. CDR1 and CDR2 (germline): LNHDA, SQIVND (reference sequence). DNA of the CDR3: TGTGCCAGTAGTATAGACCCACTAGCGCTCAGCACAGATACGCAGTATTTT. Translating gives CASSIDPLALSTDTQYF.

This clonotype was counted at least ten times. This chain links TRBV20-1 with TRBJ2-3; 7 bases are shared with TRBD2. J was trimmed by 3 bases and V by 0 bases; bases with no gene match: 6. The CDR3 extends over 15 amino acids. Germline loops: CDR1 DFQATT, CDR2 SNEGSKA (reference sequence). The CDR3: CSARDRGSGTDTQYF. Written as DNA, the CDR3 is TGCAGTGCTAGAGATCGCGGGAGTGGGACAGATACGCAGTATTTT.

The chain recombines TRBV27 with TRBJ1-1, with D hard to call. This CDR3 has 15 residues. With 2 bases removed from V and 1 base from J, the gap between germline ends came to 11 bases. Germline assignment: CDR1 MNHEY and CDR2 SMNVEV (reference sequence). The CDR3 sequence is CASSLRRKGNTEAFF. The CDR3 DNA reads TGTGCCAGCAGTTTACGGCGAAAGGGGAACACTGAAGCTTTCTTT.

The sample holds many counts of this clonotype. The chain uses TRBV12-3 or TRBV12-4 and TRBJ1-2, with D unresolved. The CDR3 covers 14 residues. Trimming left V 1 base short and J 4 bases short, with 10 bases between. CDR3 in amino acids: CASSLGSRVYGYTF. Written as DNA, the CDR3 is TGTGCCAGCAGTTTAGGCAGCCGAGTCTATGGCTACACCTTC.

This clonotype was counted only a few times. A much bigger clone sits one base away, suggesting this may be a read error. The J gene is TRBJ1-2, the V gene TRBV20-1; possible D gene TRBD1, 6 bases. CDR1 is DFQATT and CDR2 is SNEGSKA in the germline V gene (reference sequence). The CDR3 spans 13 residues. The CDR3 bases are TGCAGTGTCAGAAGGGCAGGGGCCTATGGCCACACCTTC. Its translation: CSVRRAGAYGHTF.

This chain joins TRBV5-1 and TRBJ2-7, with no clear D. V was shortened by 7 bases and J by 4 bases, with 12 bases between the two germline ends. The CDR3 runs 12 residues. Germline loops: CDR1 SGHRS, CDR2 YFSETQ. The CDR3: CASGTNEYEQYF. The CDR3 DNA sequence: TGCGCCAGCGGAACCAACGAGTACGAGCAGTACTTC.

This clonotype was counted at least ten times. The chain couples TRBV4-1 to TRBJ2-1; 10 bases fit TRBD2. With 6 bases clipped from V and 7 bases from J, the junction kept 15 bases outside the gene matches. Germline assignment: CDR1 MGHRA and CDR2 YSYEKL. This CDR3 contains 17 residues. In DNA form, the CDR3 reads TGCGCCAGCAGACCGATAGCGCGGACTAGCGGAACTAATGAGCAGTTCTTC. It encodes CASRPIARTSGTNEQFF.

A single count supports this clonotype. CDR3 sequence reads: CASSQVGQDDGYTF. The CDR3 coding sequence is TGTGCCAGCAGCCAGGTGGGACAGGACGATGGCTACACCTTC. This chain links TRBV4-2 with TRBJ1-2; TRBD1 aligns across 8 bases. This CDR3 region has 14 residues. CDR1 and CDR2 (germline): LGHNA, YNFKEQ. V lost 3 bases to trimming and J lost 6 bases; unmatched junction nucleotides: 6.